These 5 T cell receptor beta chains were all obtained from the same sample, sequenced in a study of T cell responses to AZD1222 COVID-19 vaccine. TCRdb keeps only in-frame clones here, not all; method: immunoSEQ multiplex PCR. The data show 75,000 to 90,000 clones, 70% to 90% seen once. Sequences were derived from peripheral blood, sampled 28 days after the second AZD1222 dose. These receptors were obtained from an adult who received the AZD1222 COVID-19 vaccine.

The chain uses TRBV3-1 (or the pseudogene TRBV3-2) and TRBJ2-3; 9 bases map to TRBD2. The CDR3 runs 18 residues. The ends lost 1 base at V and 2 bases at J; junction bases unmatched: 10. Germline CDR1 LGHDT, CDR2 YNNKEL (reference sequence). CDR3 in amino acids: CASSQVWGGGENTDTQYF. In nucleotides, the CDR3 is TGTGCCAGCAGCCAAGTATGGGGCGGGGGGGAAAACACAGATACGCAGTATTTT.

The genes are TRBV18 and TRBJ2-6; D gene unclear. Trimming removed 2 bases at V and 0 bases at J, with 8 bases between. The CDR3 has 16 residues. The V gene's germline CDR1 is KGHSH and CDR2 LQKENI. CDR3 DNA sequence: TGTGCCAGCTCACCAGGGATTAGCTCTGGGGCCAACGTCCTGACTTTC. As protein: CASSPGISSGANVLTF.

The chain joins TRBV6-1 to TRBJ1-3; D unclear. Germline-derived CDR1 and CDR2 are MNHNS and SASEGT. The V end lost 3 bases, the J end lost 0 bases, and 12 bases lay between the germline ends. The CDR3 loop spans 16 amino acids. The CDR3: CASSDFGRRSGNTIYF. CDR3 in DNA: TGTGCCAGCAGTGACTTTGGACGGCGCTCTGGAAACACCATATATTTT.

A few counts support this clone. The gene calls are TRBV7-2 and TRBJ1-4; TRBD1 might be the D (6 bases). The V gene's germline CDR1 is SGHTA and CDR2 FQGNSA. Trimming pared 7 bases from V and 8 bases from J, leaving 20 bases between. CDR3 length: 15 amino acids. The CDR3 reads CASKLGGDEREKLFF. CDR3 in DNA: TGTGCCAGCAAATTAGGGGGGGACGAGAGGGAAAAACTGTTTTTT.

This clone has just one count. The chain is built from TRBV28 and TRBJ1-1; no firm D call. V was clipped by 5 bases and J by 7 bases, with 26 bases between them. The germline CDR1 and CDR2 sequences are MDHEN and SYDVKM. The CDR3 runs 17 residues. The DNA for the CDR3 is TGTGCCAGCAGTCGGTGGAGTAGTAATACAGCCAGTTATGAAGCTTTCTTT. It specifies CASSRWSSNTASYEAFF.